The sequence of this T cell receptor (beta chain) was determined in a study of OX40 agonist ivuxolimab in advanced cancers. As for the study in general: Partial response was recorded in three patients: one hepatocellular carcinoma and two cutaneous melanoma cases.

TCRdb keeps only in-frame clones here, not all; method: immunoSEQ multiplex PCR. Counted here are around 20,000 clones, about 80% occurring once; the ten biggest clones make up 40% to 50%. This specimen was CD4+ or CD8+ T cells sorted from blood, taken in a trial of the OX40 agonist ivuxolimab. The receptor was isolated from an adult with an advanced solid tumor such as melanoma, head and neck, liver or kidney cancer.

Here the CDR3 reads CASGLKVGTNYEQYF. The CDR3 coding sequence is TGTGCCAGCGGCCTGAAGGTAGGCACCAACTACGAGCAGTACTTC. The chain has TRBV21-1 and TRBJ2-7. TRBV21-1 is a documented pseudogene. CDR3 length equals 15 residues.